Listed below are T cell receptor beta chains from one sample, sequenced in a study of CD8+ T cells in alopecia areata. Only in-frame clones appear in the TCRdb table, and some are missing; sequencing was by immunoSEQ multiplex PCR. In the table there are approximately 100,000 clones, more than 75% of which are singletons. The specimen comprised CD8+ T cells sorted from blood, sampled at approximately week 34, from a patient treated with tofacitinib. These receptor sequences come from a human donor with alopecia areata. Each CDR3 is given with its conserved first and last residue. Only part of the rows carry a size: once, few, many, or a class if the clone is expanded.

abundance	j_gene	v_gene	CDR3aa
-	TRBJ1-3	TRBV11-2	CASSAGTASGNTIYF
-	TRBJ1-1	TRBV7-8	CASSLVRDDRGYGTEAFF
-	TRBJ1-2	TRBV27	CASSLSPVGALSYTF
few	TRBJ1-1	TRBV27	CASRSYTEAFF
-	TRBJ2-3	TRBV6-5	CASSYLERTDTQYF
-	TRBJ2-1	TRBV7-9	CASSAGTPIVNEQFF
-	TRBJ2-2	TRBV5-4	CASSLSSGELFF
-	TRBJ2-7	TRBV27	CASSTTGSSYEQYF
-	TRBJ1-1	TRBV6-5	CASSQGLNTEAFF
-	TRBJ2-1	TRBV29-1	CSVEVPGGSYNEQFF
once	TRBJ2-2	TRBV19	CATPGQDGLAGATGELFF
-	TRBJ2-1	TRBV7-9	CASSATHEQFF
-	TRBJ2-7	TRBV27	CASSPSLGQSTYEQYF
few	TRBJ2-2	TRBV29-1	CSVEEQGNTGELFF
-	TRBJ1-1	TRBV7-8	CASSLTVRGSAEAFF
-	TRBJ2-7	TRBV29-1	CSVEPLLVGSNEQYF
once	TRBJ2-1	TRBV6-6	CASSYPFGTSGDEQFF
-	-	TRBV7-9	CASSLQGYEQYF
few	TRBJ2-7	TRBV5-1	CASSFGSSYEQYF
-	TRBJ1-1	TRBV7-4	CASSLALKGTGTEAFF
once	TRBJ2-3	TRBV15	CATSREGISDTQYF
-	TRBJ2-1	TRBV29-1	CSVGQGMMNEQFF
-	TRBJ1-2	TRBV4-1	CASSPYRSVDSYGYTF
-	TRBJ2-4	TRBV7-3	CASSLSTGGKNIQYF
-	TRBJ2-1	TRBV25-1	CASSRGQVAEQFF
-	TRBJ1-1	TRBV30	CAWSSGGTEAFF
-	TRBJ2-7	TRBV27	CASSLSISYEQYF
-	TRBJ2-7	TRBV27	CASSAGGPDEQYF